Only one count was recorded for the clone carrying this TCR beta chain. The data stem from a study of graft-versus-host responses after intestinal transplantation. The starting material, graft tissue, was processed to release intraepithelial and lamina propria lymphocytes. The germline CDR1 and CDR2 sequences are SGHAT and FQNNGV. Trimming stripped 4 bases from V and 4 bases from J, with 14 bases between. The length of the CDR3 is 15 residues. Generated by immunoSEQ multiplex PCR, the TCRdb table keeps only in-frame clones and is missing some. The top ten clones hold less than 15% of a sample with 4,000 to 6,000 clones, about 72% of them seen once.

This clonotype was obtained from a human patient who received an intestinal transplant, so some T cells may come from the graft donor. Sequenced here: ileum tissue, sampled 254 days after intestinal transplant. The J gene is TRBJ2-1, the V gene TRBV11-2; possible D gene TRBD2, 6 bases. As DNA, the CDR3 is TGTGCCAGCAGCTCAAAGAGGGACTCTTACAATGAGCAGTTCTTC. Its protein product is CASSSKRDSYNEQFF.